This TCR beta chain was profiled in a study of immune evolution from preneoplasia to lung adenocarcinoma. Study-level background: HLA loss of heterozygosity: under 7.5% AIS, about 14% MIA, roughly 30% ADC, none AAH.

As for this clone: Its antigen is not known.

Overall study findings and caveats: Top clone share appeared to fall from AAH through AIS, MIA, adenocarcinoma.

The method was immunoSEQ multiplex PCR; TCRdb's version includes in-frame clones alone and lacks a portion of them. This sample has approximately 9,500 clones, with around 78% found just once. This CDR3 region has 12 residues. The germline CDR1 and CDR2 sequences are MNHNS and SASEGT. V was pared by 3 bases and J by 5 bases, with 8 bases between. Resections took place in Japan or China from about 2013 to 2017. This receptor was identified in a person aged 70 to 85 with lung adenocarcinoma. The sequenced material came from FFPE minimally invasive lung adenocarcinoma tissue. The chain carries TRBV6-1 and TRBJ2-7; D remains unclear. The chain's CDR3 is CASSDLGHEQYF. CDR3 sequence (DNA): TGTGCCAGCAGTGACCTAGGACACGAGCAGTACTTC.